This record covers a single T cell receptor (beta chain). Its antigen remains unidentified. The data were taken from a study of T-cell reconstitution after alpha-beta-depleted transplantation in children. Study-level findings and limits: As was reported, about two months after transplant, alpha-beta T cells came from several hundred expanded graft clones.

The CDR3 loop spans 16 amino acids. Looked up from germline, CDR1 is LGHNA and CDR2 is YNFKEQ. V was pared by 4 bases and J by 4 bases, with 11 bases of the junction left unmatched. Construction of the TCRbeta library involved unique molecular identifiers. One entry per CDR3 protein, called by TCRdb with MiXCR from the PCR reads. The profile shows approximately 1,000,000 distinct CDR3 sequences, around 30% of them singletons. V usage is TRBV4-2 and J usage is TRBJ2-7, with 9 nucleotides matching TRBD2. This receptor was taken from a boy in the first two years of life who had a stem cell transplant for SCID, so the T cells may come from the graft donor. Sequences were derived from PBMCs, mostly from graft donor cells, sampled 360 days after TCRalphabeta/CD19-depleted stem cell transplant. Here the CDR3 DNA reads TGTGCCAGCAGCCTCTTAGCGGGGGACCCTCGGTACGAGCAGTACTTC. This sequence encodes CASSLLAGDPRYEQYF.